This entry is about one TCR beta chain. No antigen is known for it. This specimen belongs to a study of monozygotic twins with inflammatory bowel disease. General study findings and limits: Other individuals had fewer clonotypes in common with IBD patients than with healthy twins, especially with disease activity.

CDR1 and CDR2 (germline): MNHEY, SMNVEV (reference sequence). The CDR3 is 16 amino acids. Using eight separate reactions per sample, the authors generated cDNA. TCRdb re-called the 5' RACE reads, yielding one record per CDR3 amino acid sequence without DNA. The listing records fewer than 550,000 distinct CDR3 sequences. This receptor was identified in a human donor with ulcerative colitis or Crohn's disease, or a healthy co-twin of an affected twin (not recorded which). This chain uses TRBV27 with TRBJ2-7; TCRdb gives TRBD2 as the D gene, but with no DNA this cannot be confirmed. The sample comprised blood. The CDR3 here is CASSSQPGLAYYEQYF.